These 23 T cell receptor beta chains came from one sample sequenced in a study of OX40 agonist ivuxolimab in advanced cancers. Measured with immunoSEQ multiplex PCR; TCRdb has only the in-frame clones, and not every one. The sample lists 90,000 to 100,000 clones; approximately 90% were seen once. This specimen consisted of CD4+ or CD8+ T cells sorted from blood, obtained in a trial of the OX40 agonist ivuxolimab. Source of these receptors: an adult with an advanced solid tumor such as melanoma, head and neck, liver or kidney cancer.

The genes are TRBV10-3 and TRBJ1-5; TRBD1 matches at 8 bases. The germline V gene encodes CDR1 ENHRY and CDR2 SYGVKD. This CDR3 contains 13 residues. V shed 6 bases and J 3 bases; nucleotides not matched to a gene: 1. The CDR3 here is CAIRDRDNQPQHF. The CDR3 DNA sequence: TGTGCCATCAGGGACAGGGACAATCAGCCCCAGCATTTT.

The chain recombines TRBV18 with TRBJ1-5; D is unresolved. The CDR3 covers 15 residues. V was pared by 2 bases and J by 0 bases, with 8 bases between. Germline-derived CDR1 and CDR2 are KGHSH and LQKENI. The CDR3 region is CASSPEGYSNQPQHF. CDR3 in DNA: TGTGCCAGCTCACCAGAGGGTTATAGCAATCAGCCCCAGCATTTT.

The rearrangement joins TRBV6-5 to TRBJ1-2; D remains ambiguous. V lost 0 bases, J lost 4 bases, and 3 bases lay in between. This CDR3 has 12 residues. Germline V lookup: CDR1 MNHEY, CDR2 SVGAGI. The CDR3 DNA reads TGTGCCAGCAGTTACTCGACCTATGGCTACACCTTC. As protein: CASSYSTYGYTF.

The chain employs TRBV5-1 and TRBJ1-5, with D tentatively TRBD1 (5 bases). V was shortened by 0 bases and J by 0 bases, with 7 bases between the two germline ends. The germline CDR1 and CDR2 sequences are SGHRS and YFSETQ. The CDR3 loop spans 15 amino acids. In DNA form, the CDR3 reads TGCGCCAGCAGCTTGGGAGGGGATAGCAATCAGCCCCAGCATTTT. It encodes CASSLGGDSNQPQHF.

CDR3 sequence (DNA): TGCGCCAGCAGCCATGACTTCAGGGGGCCGCAGGAAAAACTGTTTTTT. Translated, it gives CASSHDFRGPQEKLFF. V usage is TRBV4-1 and J usage is TRBJ1-4; 8 bases agree with TRBD1. In germline, CDR1 is MGHRA, CDR2 YSYEKL. The junction had 11 bases not matched to a gene; V was cut back by 3 bases and J by 8 bases. The CDR3 length is 16 residues.

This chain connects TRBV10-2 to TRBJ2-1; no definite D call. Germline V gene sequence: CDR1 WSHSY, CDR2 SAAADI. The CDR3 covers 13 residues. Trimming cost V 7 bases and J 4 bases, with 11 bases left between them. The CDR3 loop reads CASNVGPYNEQFF. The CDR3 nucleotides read TGCGCCAGCAACGTAGGCCCGTACAATGAGCAGTTCTTC.

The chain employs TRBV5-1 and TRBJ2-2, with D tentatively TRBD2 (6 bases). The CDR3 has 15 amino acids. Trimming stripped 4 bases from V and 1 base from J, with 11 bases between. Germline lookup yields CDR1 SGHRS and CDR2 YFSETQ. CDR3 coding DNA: TGCGCCAGCAGCAGAGTTAGCGGGAACACCGGGGAGCTGTTTTTT. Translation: CASSRVSGNTGELFF. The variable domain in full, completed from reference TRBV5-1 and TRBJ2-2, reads KAGVTQTPRYLIKTRGQQVTLSCSPISGHRSVSWYQQTPGQGLQFLFEYFSETQRNKGNFPGRFSGRQFSNSRSEMNVSTLELGDSALYLCASSRVSGNTGELFFGEGSRLTVL.

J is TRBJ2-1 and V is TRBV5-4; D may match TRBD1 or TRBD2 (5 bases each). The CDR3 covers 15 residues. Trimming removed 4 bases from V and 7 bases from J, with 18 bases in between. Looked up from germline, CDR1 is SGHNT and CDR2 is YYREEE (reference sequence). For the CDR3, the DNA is TGTGCCAGCAGCCTCTCCGGGACCCTGGGGAATGAGCAGTTCTTC. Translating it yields CASSLSGTLGNEQFF.

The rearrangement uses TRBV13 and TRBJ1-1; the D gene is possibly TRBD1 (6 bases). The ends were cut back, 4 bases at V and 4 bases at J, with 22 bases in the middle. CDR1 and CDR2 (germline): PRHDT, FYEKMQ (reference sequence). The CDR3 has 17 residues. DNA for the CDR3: TGTGCCAGCAGCTCCCCCCCTTTGGTGGGAGGGGGCACTGAAGCTTTCTTT. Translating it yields CASSSPPLVGGGTEAFF.

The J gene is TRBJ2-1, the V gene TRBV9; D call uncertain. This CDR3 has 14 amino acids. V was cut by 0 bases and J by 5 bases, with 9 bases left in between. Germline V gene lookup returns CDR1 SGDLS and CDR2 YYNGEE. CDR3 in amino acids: CASSVGETDNEQFF. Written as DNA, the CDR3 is TGTGCCAGCAGCGTAGGAGAGACCGACAATGAGCAGTTCTTC. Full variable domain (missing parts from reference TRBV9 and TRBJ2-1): DSGVTQTPKHLITATGQRVTLRCSPRSGDLSVYWYQQSLDQGLQFLIQYYNGEERAKGNILERFSAQQFPDLHSELNLSSLELGDSALYFCASSVGETDNEQFFGPGTRLTVL.

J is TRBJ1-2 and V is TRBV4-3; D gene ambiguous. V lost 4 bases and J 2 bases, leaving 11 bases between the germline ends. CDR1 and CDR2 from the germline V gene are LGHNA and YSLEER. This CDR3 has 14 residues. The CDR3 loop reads CASSPSRLNYGYTF. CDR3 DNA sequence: TGCGCCAGCAGCCCATCCCGATTAAACTATGGCTACACCTTC.

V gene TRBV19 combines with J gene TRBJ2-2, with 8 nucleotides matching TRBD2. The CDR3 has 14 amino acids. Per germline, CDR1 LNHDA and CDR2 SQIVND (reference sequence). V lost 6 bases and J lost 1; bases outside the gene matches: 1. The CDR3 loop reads CASRTSGNTGELFF. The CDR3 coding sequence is TGTGCCAGTAGAACTAGCGGGAACACCGGGGAGCTGTTTTTT.

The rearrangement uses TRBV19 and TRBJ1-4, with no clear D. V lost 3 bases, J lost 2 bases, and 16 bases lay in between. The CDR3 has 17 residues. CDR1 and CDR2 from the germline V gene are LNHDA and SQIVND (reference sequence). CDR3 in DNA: TGTGCCAGTAGTATTCACAGTATGAAGGGCACTAATGAAAAACTGTTTTTT. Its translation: CASSIHSMKGTNEKLFF.

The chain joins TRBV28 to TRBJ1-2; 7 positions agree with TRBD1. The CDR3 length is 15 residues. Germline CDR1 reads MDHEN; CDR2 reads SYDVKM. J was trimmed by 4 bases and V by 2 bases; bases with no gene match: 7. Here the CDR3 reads CASSLPQTGSYGYTF. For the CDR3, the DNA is TGTGCCAGCAGTTTACCACAGACAGGGAGCTATGGCTACACCTTC.

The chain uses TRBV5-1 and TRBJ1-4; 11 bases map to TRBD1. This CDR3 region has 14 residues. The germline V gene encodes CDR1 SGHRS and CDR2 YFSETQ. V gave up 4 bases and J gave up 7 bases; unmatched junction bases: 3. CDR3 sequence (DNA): TGCGCCAGCAGCGCGGGACAGGGGGGTGAAAAACTGTTTTTT. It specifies CASSAGQGGEKLFF.

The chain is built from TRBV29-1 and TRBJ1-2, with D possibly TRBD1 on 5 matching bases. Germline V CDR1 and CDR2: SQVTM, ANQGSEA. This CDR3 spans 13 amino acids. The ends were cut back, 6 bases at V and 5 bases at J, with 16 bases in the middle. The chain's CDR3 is CSVGVEDRYGYTF. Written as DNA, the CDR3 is TGCAGCGTGGGGGTAGAGGATAGATATGGCTACACCTTC. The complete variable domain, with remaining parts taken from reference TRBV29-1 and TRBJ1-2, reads SAVISQKPSRDICQRGTSLTIQCQVDSQVTMMFWYRQQPGQSLTLIATANQGSEATYESGFVIDKFPISRPNLTFSTLTVSNMSPEDSSIYLCSVGVEDRYGYTFGSGTRLTVV.

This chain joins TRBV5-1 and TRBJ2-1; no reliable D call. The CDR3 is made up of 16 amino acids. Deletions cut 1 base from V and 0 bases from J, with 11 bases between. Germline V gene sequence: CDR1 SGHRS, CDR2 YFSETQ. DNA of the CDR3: TGCGCCAGCAGCTTGAACTTGGGGTTCTCCTACAATGAGCAGTTCTTC. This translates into CASSLNLGFSYNEQFF.

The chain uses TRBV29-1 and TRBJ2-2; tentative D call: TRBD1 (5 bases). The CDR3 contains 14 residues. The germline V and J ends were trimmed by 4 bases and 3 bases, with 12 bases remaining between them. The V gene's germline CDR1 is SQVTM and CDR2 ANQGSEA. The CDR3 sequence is CSVGSDTDTGELFF. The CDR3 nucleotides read TGCAGCGTTGGATCGGACACGGACACCGGGGAGCTGTTTTTT.

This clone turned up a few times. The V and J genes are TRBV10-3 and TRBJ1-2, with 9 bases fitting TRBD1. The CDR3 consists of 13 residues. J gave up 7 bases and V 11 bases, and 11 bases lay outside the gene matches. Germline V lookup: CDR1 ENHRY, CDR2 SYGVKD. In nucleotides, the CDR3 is TGTGCCGTCCTACAGGGGGCAAAAGGTGGCTACACCTTC. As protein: CAVLQGAKGGYTF.

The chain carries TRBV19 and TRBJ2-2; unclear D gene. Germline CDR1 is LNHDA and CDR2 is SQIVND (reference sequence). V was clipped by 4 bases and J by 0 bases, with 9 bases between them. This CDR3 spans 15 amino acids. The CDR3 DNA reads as TGTGCCAGTAGTACTCTTACAGCGAACACCGGGGAGCTGTTTTTT. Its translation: CASSTLTANTGELFF.

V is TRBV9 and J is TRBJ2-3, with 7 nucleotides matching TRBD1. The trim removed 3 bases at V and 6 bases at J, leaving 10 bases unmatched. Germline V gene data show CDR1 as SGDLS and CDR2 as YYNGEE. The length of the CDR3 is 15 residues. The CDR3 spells CASSASAIRGDTQYF. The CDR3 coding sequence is TGTGCCAGCAGCGCCTCGGCCATCAGGGGGGATACGCAGTATTTT.

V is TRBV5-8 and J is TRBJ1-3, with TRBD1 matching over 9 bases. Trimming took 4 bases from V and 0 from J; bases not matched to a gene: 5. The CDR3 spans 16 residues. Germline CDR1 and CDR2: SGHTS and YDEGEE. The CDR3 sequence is CASSPGQGHSGNTIYF. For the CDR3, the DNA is TGTGCCAGCAGCCCAGGACAGGGGCACTCTGGAAACACCATATATTTT. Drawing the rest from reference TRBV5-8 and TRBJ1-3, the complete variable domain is EAGVTQSPTHLIKTRGQQATLRCSPISGHTSVYWYQQALGLGLQFLLWYDEGEERNRGNFPPRFSGRQFPNYSSELNVNALELEDSALYLCASSPGQGHSGNTIYFGEGSWLTVV.

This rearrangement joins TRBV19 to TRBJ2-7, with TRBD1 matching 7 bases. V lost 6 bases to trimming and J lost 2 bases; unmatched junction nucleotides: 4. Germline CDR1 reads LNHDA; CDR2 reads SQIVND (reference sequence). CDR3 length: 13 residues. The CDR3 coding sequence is TGTGCCAGTAGCGACGGGACAGCCTACGAGCAGTACTTC. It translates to CASSDGTAYEQYF. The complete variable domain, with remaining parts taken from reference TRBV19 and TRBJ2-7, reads DGGITQSPKYLFRKEGQNVTLSCEQNLNHDAMYWYRQDPGQGLRLIYYSQIVNDFQKGDIAEGYSVSREKKESFPLTVTSAQKNPTAFYLCASSDGTAYEQYFGPGTRLTVT.